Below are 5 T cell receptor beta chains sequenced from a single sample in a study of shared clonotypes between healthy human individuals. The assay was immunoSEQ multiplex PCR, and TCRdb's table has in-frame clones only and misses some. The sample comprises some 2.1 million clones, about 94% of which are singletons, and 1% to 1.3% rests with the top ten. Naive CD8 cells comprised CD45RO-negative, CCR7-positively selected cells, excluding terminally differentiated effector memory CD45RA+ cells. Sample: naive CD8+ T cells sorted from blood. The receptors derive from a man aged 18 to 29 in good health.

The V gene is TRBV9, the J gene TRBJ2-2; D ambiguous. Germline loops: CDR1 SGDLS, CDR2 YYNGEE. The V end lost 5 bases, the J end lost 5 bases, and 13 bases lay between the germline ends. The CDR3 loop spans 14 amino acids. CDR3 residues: CASRATTDTGELFF. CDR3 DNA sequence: TGTGCCAGCAGAGCAACTACGGATACCGGGGAGCTGTTTTTT.

DNA for the CDR3: TGTGCCAGCAGTACCACAGGGAACCGGGAGCTGTTTTTT. This translates into CASSTTGNRELFF. The rearrangement uses TRBV27 and TRBJ2-2; D may be TRBD1 (6 bases). Trimming removed 5 bases from V and 9 bases from J, with 13 bases in between. CDR1 is MNHEY and CDR2 is SMNVEV in the germline V gene (reference sequence). The CDR3 is made up of 13 amino acids.

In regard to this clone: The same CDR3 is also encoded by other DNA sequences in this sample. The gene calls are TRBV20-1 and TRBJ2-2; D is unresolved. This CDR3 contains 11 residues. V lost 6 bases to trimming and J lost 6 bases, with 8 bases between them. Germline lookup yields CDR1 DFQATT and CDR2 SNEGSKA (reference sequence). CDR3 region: CSALLAGELFF. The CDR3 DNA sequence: TGCAGTGCGCTTCTAGCCGGGGAGCTGTTTTTT.

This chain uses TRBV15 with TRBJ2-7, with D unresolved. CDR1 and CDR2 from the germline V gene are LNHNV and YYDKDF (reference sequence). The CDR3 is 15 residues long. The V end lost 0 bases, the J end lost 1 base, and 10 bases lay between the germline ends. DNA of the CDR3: TGTGCCACCAGCAGAGAAAAAGCGACTTCCTACGAGCAGTACTTC. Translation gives CATSREKATSYEQYF.

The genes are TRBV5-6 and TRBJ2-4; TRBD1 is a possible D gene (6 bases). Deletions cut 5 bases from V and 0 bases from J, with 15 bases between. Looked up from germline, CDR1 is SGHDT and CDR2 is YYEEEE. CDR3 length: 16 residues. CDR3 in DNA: TGTGCCAGCAGAAATGGACAGCGTCTAGCCAAAAACATTCAGTACTTC. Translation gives CASRNGQRLAKNIQYF.